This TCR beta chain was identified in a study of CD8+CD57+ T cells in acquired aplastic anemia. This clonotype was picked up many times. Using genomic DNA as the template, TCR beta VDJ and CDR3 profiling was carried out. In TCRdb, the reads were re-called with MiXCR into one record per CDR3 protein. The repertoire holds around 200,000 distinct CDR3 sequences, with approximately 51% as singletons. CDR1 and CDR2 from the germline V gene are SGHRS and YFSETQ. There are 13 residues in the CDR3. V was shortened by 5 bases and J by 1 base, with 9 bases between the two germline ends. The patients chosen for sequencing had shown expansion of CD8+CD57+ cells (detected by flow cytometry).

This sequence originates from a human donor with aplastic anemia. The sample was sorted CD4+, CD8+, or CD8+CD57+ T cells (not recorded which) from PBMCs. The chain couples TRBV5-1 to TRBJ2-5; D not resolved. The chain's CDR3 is CASSSGGQETQYF. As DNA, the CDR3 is TGCGCCAGCAGTTCAGGTGGCCAAGAGACCCAGTACTTC.